This TCR beta chain was sequenced for a study of PD-1 blockade in classical Hodgkin lymphoma. Findings and caveats of the study: Baseline diversity in complete responders resembled that of newly diagnosed patients.

Concerning this clone: Its antigen is not identified.

Germline CDR1 reads MNHNY; CDR2 reads SVGAGI (reference sequence). After removal of 8 bases from V and 6 bases from J, the junction contained 6 bases not matched to a gene. The CDR3 is 14 residues long. The time point: cycle 4 day 1 (C4D1), after less than 7 weeks of nivolumab. Every patient relapsed after autologous stem cell transplantation, and brentuximab vedotin exposure varied. Only in-frame clones appear in the TCRdb table, and some are missing; sequencing was by immunoSEQ multiplex PCR. The sample carries approximately 110,000 clones, roughly 87% recorded once. The clonotype was recovered from a human donor with classical Hodgkin lymphoma. The chain is built from TRBV6-6 and TRBJ2-3; 12 bases fit TRBD1. Sample: peripheral blood mononuclear cells (PBMCs), taken before the fourth cycle of nivolumab. The DNA of the CDR3 is TGTGCCAGCTGGGACAGGGGGCATTCGGATACGCAGTATTTT. It codes for CASWDRGHSDTQYF.